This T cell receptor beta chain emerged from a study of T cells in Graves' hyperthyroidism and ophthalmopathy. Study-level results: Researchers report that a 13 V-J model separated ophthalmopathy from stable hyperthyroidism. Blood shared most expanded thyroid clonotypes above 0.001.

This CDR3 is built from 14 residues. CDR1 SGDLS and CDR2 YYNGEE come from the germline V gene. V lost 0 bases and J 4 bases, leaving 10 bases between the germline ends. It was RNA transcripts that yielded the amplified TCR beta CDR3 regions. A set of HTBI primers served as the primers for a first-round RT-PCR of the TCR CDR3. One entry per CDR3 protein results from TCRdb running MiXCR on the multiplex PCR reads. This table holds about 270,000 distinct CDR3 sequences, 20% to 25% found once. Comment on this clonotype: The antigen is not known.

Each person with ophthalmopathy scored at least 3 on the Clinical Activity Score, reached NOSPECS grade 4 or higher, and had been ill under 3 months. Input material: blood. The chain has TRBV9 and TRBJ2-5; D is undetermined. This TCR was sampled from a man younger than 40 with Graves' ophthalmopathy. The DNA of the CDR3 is TGTGCCAGCAGCGTAGATCAGAGAAGAGAGACCCAGTACTTC. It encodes CASSVDQRRETQYF.